A single sample gave rise to the 15 T cell receptor beta chains below, sequenced in a study of breast tumors, draining lymph nodes, adjacent tissues. One entry per CDR3 protein results from TCRdb running MiXCR on the multiplex PCR reads. Of 150,000 to 200,000 distinct CDR3 sequences listed, about 30% were seen once; the top ten hold about 3.9%. Axillary draining lymph nodes of breast cancer patients supplied the node samples. The specimen was axillary lymph node tissue. The receptors stem from a female donor with breast cancer. Some clones in this sample may be carry-over from other donors' samples.

This clonotype was counted ten times or more. The J gene is TRBJ2-7, the V gene TRBV20-1, with D perhaps TRBD2 (5 bases). The ends were cut back, 2 bases at V and 0 bases at J, with 11 bases in the middle. The CDR3 totals 14 residues. Germline CDR1 is DFQATT and CDR2 is SNEGSKA (reference sequence). Written as DNA, the CDR3 is TGCAGTGCTAGAAAGGCTACTAGCTCCTACGAGCAGTACTTC. It translates to CSARKATSSYEQYF.

Comments on this clonotype: A much larger clonotype is one base distant, so this may be a read error. The gene calls are TRBV30 and TRBJ1-5; D is undetermined. V was clipped by 2 bases and J by 9 bases, with 14 bases between them. Germline CDR1 and CDR2: GTSNPN and SVGIG (reference sequence). CDR3 length: 13 amino acids. DNA for the CDR3: TGTGCCTGGAGTTTTGATCGCCAATGGCCCCAGCATTTT. This gives the protein CAWSFDRQWPQHF.

This clonotype was seen only a few times. This may be a read error: a much more frequent sequence differs by one nucleotide. The final CDR3 position lacks the conserved phenylalanine or tryptophan, pointing to a likely read error. This chain uses TRBV7-6 with TRBJ2-7, with D perhaps matching TRBD1 (6 bases). This CDR3 contains 14 residues. The germline V gene has CDR1 SGHVS and CDR2 FNYEAQ. Trimming left V 5 bases short and J 5 bases short, with 16 bases between. In nucleotides, the CDR3 is TGTGCCAGCAGCCGGTGGGGGCCTAGGGACGAGCAGTACCTC. Its translation: CASSRWGPRDEQYL.

Comments on this clonotype: Given the absence of the conserved phenylalanine or tryptophan at the CDR3 end, a read error is likely. The chain links TRBV18 to TRBJ2-7; 7 bases are a match to TRBD1. The CDR3 sequence is 15 residues long. Looked up from germline, CDR1 is KGHSH and CDR2 is LQKENI. Trimming removed 4 bases from V and 2 bases from J; junction bases left unmatched: 8. The CDR3 here is CASSQQGSLTYEQYL. CDR3 DNA: TGTGCCAGCTCACAACAGGGGAGCCTAACCTACGAGCAGTACCTC.

This clonotype was recorded many times. This chain connects TRBV10-3 to TRBJ2-5; possible D gene TRBD1, 5 bases. Germline V gene sequence: CDR1 ENHRY, CDR2 SYGVKD. The CDR3 runs to 15 residues. Trimming pared 3 bases from V and 0 bases from J, leaving 11 bases between. The CDR3 loop is CAISDGDSNQETQYF. The CDR3 DNA sequence: TGTGCCATCAGTGATGGTGACAGCAACCAAGAGACCCAGTACTTC.

The sample holds many counts of this clonotype. V usage is TRBV19 and J usage is TRBJ2-1, with D uncertain. The CDR3 covers 14 residues. CDR1 and CDR2 from the germline V gene are LNHDA and SQIVND (reference sequence). V lost 5 bases and J lost 2, with 10 bases in between. In DNA, the CDR3 is TGTGCCAGTAGTGGGATTAAAGCCTACAATGAGCAGTTCTTC. This codes for CASSGIKAYNEQFF.

This clonotype was counted ten times or more. The V and J genes are TRBV4-1 and TRBJ2-2; TRBD2 might be the D (5 bases). CDR1 and CDR2 (germline): MGHRA, YSYEKL. The V end lost 1 base, the J end lost 2 bases, and 11 bases lay between the germline ends. There are 16 residues in the CDR3. The CDR3 nucleotides are TGCGCCAGCAGCCAAGCAACTAGAACAAACACCGGGGAGCTGTTTTTT. Protein product: CASSQATRTNTGELFF.

Many counts were recorded for this clonotype. One end of the junction varies from germline; a read error may be responsible. The rearrangement joins TRBV7-7 to TRBJ2-5; a possible D gene is TRBD1 (6 bases). The CDR3 has 15 amino acids. Per germline, CDR1 SSHAT and CDR2 FNYEAQ (reference sequence). CDR3 in amino acids: CASSLSIGQQETQYF. In DNA, the CDR3 is TGTGCTAGCAGCCTAAGCATTGGACAGCAAGAGACCCAGTACTTC.

This clonotype showed up many times. This chain's CDR3 is CASSPRDRDYEQYF. CDR3 nucleotides: TGTGCCAGCAGTCCCCGGGACAGGGACTACGAGCAGTACTTC. The genes are TRBV12-3 or TRBV12-4 and TRBJ2-7, with 9 bases lining up with TRBD1. After removal of 5 bases from V and 3 bases from J, the junction contained 5 bases not matched to a gene. The CDR3 is made up of 14 amino acids.

About this clonotype: A much bigger clone sits one base away, suggesting this may be a read error. CDR3 residues: CASRRQGGMIVGQYF. CDR3 DNA: TGTGCCAGCAGAAGACAGGGTGGTATGATTGTGGGCCAGTACTTC. The chain recombines TRBV6-1 with TRBJ2-5; 7 nucleotides agree with TRBD1. Germline CDR1 and CDR2: MNHNS and SASEGT. There are 15 residues in the CDR3. The trim removed 6 bases at V and 10 bases at J, leaving 17 bases unmatched.

A note on this clonotype: Given the absence of the conserved phenylalanine or tryptophan at the CDR3 end, a read error is likely. The rearrangement joins TRBV7-6 to TRBJ2-6; D may correspond to TRBD1 or TRBD2 (5 bases each). Per germline, CDR1 SGHVS and CDR2 FNYEAQ. The CDR3 spans 16 residues. CDR3 DNA sequence: TGTGCCGGCAGCTTAGCAGGGAGATCTGGGGCCAACGTCCTGACTTCC. Its translation is CAGSLAGRSGANVLTS.

This chain joins TRBV20-1 and TRBJ1-1, with D possibly being TRBD1 (6 bases). CDR1 is DFQATT, CDR2 SNEGSKA, per germline (reference sequence). Trimming took off 3 bases at V and 4 bases at J, with 15 bases between the two ends. The CDR3 spans 14 residues. Here the CDR3 reads CSARAGAGSTEAFF. The CDR3 nucleotides read TGCAGTGCTAGGGCGGGGGCAGGGAGCACTGAAGCTTTCTTT.

For this clonotype: A read error is possible here, since a much larger clone lies one base away. The conserved phenylalanine or tryptophan normally closing the CDR3 is absent here, so this likely arose from a read error. V usage is TRBV7-3 and J usage is TRBJ1-2; a possible D gene is TRBD1 (5 bases). The CDR3 sequence is 15 residues long. Trimming stripped 3 bases from V and 8 bases from J, with 19 bases between. Germline loops: CDR1 SGHTA, CDR2 FQGTGA. This CDR3 is CASSLYPPGKKGYTS. The CDR3, as DNA: TGTGCCAGCAGCTTGTATCCCCCAGGGAAGAAGGGCTACACCTCC.

This clonotype was recorded many times. This sequence joins TRBV11-2 and TRBJ2-2; D is possibly TRBD1 or TRBD2 (5 bases each). This CDR3 comprises 17 residues. Germline V gene data show CDR1 as SGHAT and CDR2 as FQNNGV. With 6 bases removed from V and 3 bases from J, the gap between germline ends came to 20 bases. For the CDR3, the DNA is TGTGCCAGCAGGATCCCCATGGGGCAGGGAGACACCGGGGAGCTGTTTTTT. Amino acid sequence: CASRIPMGQGDTGELFF.

This clonotype was observed many times. V and J are TRBV11-3 and TRBJ2-7, with D possibly TRBD2 on 6 matching bases. The CDR3 has 14 amino acids. V gave up 5 bases and J gave up 0 bases, with 11 bases separating them. The V gene's germline CDR1 is SGHNT and CDR2 YENEEA. CDR3 nucleotides: TGTGCCAGCAGCCCTATGGGGGGCTCCTACGAGCAGTACTTC. Its protein product is CASSPMGGSYEQYF.